The 26 T cell receptor beta chains below were found in one sample sequenced in a study of T cells in Graves' hyperthyroidism and ophthalmopathy. Amplification of TCR beta CDR3 regions used RNA as the template. HTBI primers were used for first-round RT-PCR of the TCR CDR3. Each CDR3 protein gets one entry after TCRdb re-called the multiplex PCR reads with MiXCR. This sample has roughly 740,000 distinct CDR3 sequences, with approximately 16% found just once. The sample taken for sequencing was blood. Receptor source: a man aged 18 to 29 with Graves' hyperthyroidism.

The V call is TRBV9, the J call TRBJ1-1; D uncertain. Per the germline V gene, CDR1 is SGDLS and CDR2 is YYNGEE. The CDR3 loop spans 13 amino acids. V lost 0 bases to trimming and J lost 0 bases, with 3 bases between them. The CDR3, as DNA: TGTGCCAGCAGCGTAGTCCTGAACACTGAAGCTTTCTTT. Its protein product is CASSVVLNTEAFF.

This clonotype was counted a few times. The V gene is TRBV15, the J gene TRBJ2-1, with TRBD2 identical over 9 bases. The V and J ends lost 9 bases and 9 bases, in that order; junction bases with no gene match: 12. CDR1 is LNHNV, CDR2 YYDKDF, per germline (reference sequence). CDR3 size: 14 residues. CDR3 DNA sequence: TGTGCCACACCGCGGGAGGGCCGTCCCGGTGAGCAGTTCTTC. It yields the protein CATPREGRPGEQFF.

The chain combines TRBV11-3 with TRBJ2-7; no definite D call. With 0 bases removed from V and 0 bases from J, the gap between germline ends came to 15 bases. Germline V CDR1 and CDR2: SGHNT, YENEEA. CDR3 length equals 17 residues. CDR3 bases: TGTGCCAGCAGCTTAGATCGCCGCGAAACGAGCTCCTACGAGCAGTACTTC. Its protein is CASSLDRRETSSYEQYF.

The table lists this clonotype with many counts. The J gene is TRBJ1-2, the V gene TRBV28; TRBD1 matches at 9 bases. The CDR3 contains 15 residues. Germline V gene sequence: CDR1 MDHEN, CDR2 SYDVKM. J lost 8 bases, V lost 5 bases, and 12 bases had no gene match. Here the CDR3 reads CASSTQGQGRKGYTF. The CDR3 DNA sequence: TGTGCCAGCAGTACCCAGGGACAGGGTAGGAAAGGCTACACCTTC.

A few counts support this clonotype. CDR3 protein: CASSLPGKDNYGYTF. The CDR3 bases are TGTGCCAGCAGTTTACCCGGGAAGGATAACTATGGCTACACCTTC. V gene TRBV28 combines with J gene TRBJ1-2, with D hard to call. Between the trimmed V and J ends, which lost 2 bases and 1 base, there was a span of 11 bases. Germline-derived CDR1 and CDR2 are MDHEN and SYDVKM. The length of the CDR3 is 15 residues.

There are many counts of this clonotype. The chain carries TRBV28 and TRBJ2-7, with TRBD2 matching over 10 bases. CDR1 and CDR2 (germline): MDHEN, SYDVKM. The junction had 2 bases not matched to a gene; V was cut back by 1 base and J by 2 bases. The CDR3 consists of 15 residues. As DNA, the CDR3 is TGTGCCAGCAGTTTATTACTAGCGGGAACCTACGAGCAGTACTTC. It specifies CASSLLLAGTYEQYF.

The V and J genes are TRBV7-9 and TRBJ2-3, with D perhaps given as TRBD1 or TRBD2 (5 bases each). The CDR3 is 16 residues long. V was trimmed by 1 base and J by 7 bases, leaving 18 bases between them. Germline V gene sequence: CDR1 SEHNR, CDR2 FQNEAQ (reference sequence). The CDR3 sequence: CASSLVGDPNGNTQYF. For the CDR3, the DNA is TGTGCCAGCAGCTTAGTAGGGGACCCCAATGGTAATACGCAGTATTTT.

In its sample, this clonotype was seen many times. The rearrangement links TRBV7-2 to TRBJ2-1; tentative D call: TRBD2 (6 bases). Germline V gene data show CDR1 as SGHTA and CDR2 as FQGNSA. This CDR3 has 14 amino acids. V shed 4 bases and J shed 7 bases, with 14 bases lying between them. The CDR3 region is CASSYGGGRNEQFF. The CDR3 bases are TGTGCCAGCAGCTACGGGGGTGGTAGGAATGAGCAGTTCTTC.

J is TRBJ2-1 and V is TRBV27; 9 bases fit TRBD1. V trimming: 5 bases; J trimming: 7 bases; junction bases outside the gene matches: 6. Germline V gives CDR1 MNHEY, CDR2 SMNVEV (reference sequence). This CDR3 contains 14 residues. CDR3 nucleotide sequence: TGTGCCAGCAGTGGGACAGGGCCCCGGAATGAGCAGTTCTTC. Translating gives CASSGTGPRNEQFF.

This clonotype was detected only a few times. The rearrangement links TRBV7-9 to TRBJ2-1, with D tentatively TRBD2 (6 bases). The CDR3 extends over 18 amino acids. CDR1 is SEHNR, CDR2 FQNEAQ, per germline (reference sequence). The V end was cut by 4 bases, the J end by 1 base, with 20 bases between. CDR3 loop: CASSSGGLAPTSYNEQFF. The CDR3, as DNA: TGTGCCAGCAGCTCTGGTGGTCTAGCGCCCACTTCCTACAATGAGCAGTTCTTC.

The chain uses TRBV6-1 and TRBJ1-2, with D possibly TRBD1 on 5 matching bases. The CDR3 spans 12 residues. Germline-derived CDR1 and CDR2 are MNHNS and SASEGT. Trimming took 4 bases from V and 8 from J, leaving 11 bases between them. In DNA, the CDR3 is TGTGCCAGCAGTGGCCGGGGCGCGGGCTACACCTTC. Residues: CASSGRGAGYTF.

This chain links TRBV5-1 with TRBJ2-1; TRBD2 might be the D (6 bases). This CDR3 has 17 residues. Germline CDR1 is SGHRS and CDR2 is YFSETQ. The V end was cut by 1 base, the J end by 0 bases, with 14 bases between. The CDR3: CASSLLQRESSYNEQFF. CDR3 DNA sequence: TGCGCCAGCAGCTTGCTCCAACGGGAGAGCTCCTACAATGAGCAGTTCTTC. The variable domain in full, completed from reference TRBV5-1 and TRBJ2-1, reads KAGVTQTPRYLIKTRGQQVTLSCSPISGHRSVSWYQQTPGQGLQFLFEYFSETQRNKGNFPGRFSGRQFSNSRSEMNVSTLELGDSALYLCASSLLQRESSYNEQFFGPGTRLTVL.

The chain links TRBV5-1 to TRBJ1-1; 11 nucleotides match TRBD1. J lost 0 bases, V lost 4 bases, and 11 bases had no gene match. CDR3 size: 18 residues. The germline gives CDR1 SGHRS, CDR2 YFSETQ. The CDR3 reads CASSQEDRGQWVNTEAFF. In DNA, the CDR3 is TGCGCCAGCAGCCAGGAGGACAGGGGGCAGTGGGTGAACACTGAAGCTTTCTTT.

This clonotype appeared many times. This rearrangement joins TRBV5-1 to TRBJ2-7; 9 bases agree with TRBD1. The germline CDR1 and CDR2 sequences are SGHRS and YFSETQ. V lost 7 bases, J lost 5 bases, and 10 bases stayed unmatched. The length of the CDR3 is 14 residues. CDR3 residues: CASGPGTGTDEQYF. DNA of the CDR3: TGCGCCAGCGGACCCGGGACAGGGACCGACGAGCAGTACTTC.

This clonotype was seen a handful of times. The chain recombines TRBV19 with TRBJ1-2; 7 bases are a match to TRBD1. Trimming cost V 9 bases and J 4 bases; bases outside gene matches: 5. This CDR3 is built from 12 residues. Germline V CDR1 and CDR2: LNHDA, SQIVND (reference sequence). The CDR3 protein is CARGGQPYGYTF. CDR3 nucleotide sequence: TGTGCCAGAGGGGGACAGCCCTATGGCTACACCTTC.

This clonotype showed up many times. V and J are TRBV28 and TRBJ2-3; TRBD2 is a possible D gene (5 bases). Germline lookup yields CDR1 MDHEN and CDR2 SYDVKM. This CDR3 comprises 15 residues. Trimming took off 3 bases at V and 3 bases at J, with 13 bases between the two ends. CDR3 bases: TGTGCCAGCAGTTTGGTTCCGGGGATAACAGATACGCAGTATTTT. Translation: CASSLVPGITDTQYF.

This chain joins TRBV27 and TRBJ1-5; D not certain. This CDR3 is built from 11 residues. V gave up 5 bases and J gave up 7 bases, with 6 bases separating them. Germline-derived CDR1 and CDR2 are MNHEY and SMNVEV (reference sequence). CDR3 sequence (DNA): TGTGCCAGCAGTCGGAAACAGCCCCAGCATTTT. Encoded protein: CASSRKQPQHF.

This clonotype was observed many times. The V gene is TRBV2, the J gene TRBJ1-4; D is possibly TRBD1 (5 bases). V was cut by 8 bases and J by 8 bases, with 15 bases left in between. In germline, CDR1 is SNHLY, CDR2 FYNNEI. The CDR3 length is 13 residues. The chain's CDR3 is CASQGLEEEKLFF. The CDR3 region has the DNA TGTGCCAGCCAGGGTCTAGAGGAAGAAAAACTGTTTTTT.

This clonotype was detected many times. The gene calls are TRBV28 and TRBJ2-7; perhaps TRBD2 as D (6 bases). The V end lost 0 bases, the J end lost 6 bases, and 15 bases lay between the germline ends. This CDR3 spans 15 amino acids. In germline, CDR1 is MDHEN, CDR2 SYDVKM. The CDR3 sequence: CASSLWAGPETEQYF. The DNA of the CDR3 is TGTGCCAGCAGTTTATGGGCGGGGCCTGAGACCGAGCAGTACTTC.

This clonotype showed up many times. The rearrangement uses TRBV28 and TRBJ1-1; TRBD1 is a possible D gene (5 bases). Germline CDR1 MDHEN, CDR2 SYDVKM. V gave up 1 base and J gave up 3 bases, with 12 bases separating them. This CDR3 region has 15 residues. CDR3 sequence (DNA): TGTGCCAGCAGTTTATCGCCGGGGCCCGACACTGAAGCTTTCTTT. This gives the protein CASSLSPGPDTEAFF.

This clonotype was found many times. The chain couples TRBV24-1 to TRBJ1-1; tentatively, D is TRBD1 (5 bases). Per germline, CDR1 KGHDR and CDR2 SFDVKD. The CDR3 is 12 amino acids. Trimming pared 7 bases from V and 3 bases from J, leaving 8 bases between. The CDR3 here is CATRGGDTEAFF. CDR3 DNA sequence: TGTGCCACCAGGGGGGGAGACACTGAAGCTTTCTTT.

This clonotype was recorded a few times. This chain uses TRBV7-9 with TRBJ2-5; D might be TRBD1 (7 bases). CDR1 and CDR2 from the germline V gene are SEHNR and FQNEAQ (reference sequence). V gave up 5 bases and J gave up 2 bases, with 18 bases separating them. The CDR3 totals 16 residues. CDR3 in amino acids: CASSLRGAGSQETQYF. The CDR3 nucleotides are TGTGCCAGCAGCCTCAGGGGGGCGGGCTCTCAAGAGACCCAGTACTTC.

In this sample, this clonotype turned up a few times. The J gene is TRBJ2-3, the V gene TRBV19; 7 bases align to TRBD2. The CDR3 runs 16 residues. Germline values: CDR1 LNHDA, CDR2 SQIVND (reference sequence). Trimming cost V 4 bases and J 6 bases; bases outside gene matches: 13. The DNA for the CDR3 is TGTGCCAGTAGTACCAGAATGACTAGCTGGGTTGATACGCAGTATTTT. As protein: CASSTRMTSWVDTQYF. Full variable domain (remainder filled in from reference TRBV19 and TRBJ2-3): DGGITQSPKYLFRKEGQNVTLSCEQNLNHDAMYWYRQDPGQGLRLIYYSQIVNDFQKGDIAEGYSVSREKKESFPLTVTSAQKNPTAFYLCASSTRMTSWVDTQYFGPGTRLTVL.

A few counts support this clonotype. J is TRBJ1-6 and V is TRBV20-1; possibly TRBD1 for D (6 bases). The V gene's germline CDR1 is DFQATT and CDR2 SNEGSKA (reference sequence). CDR3 length equals 16 residues. V was pared by 0 bases and J by 7 bases, with 16 bases between. CDR3 bases: TGCAGTGCTAGAGATCGGGGGGGGGCACCGAATTCACCCCTCCACTTT. Translated, it gives CSARDRGGAPNSPLHF.

In its sample, this clonotype was seen many times. This chain links TRBV12-3 or TRBV12-4 with TRBJ1-1; D ambiguous. The V gene lost 3 bases and the J gene lost 3 bases, with 11 bases spanning the gap. The CDR3 spans 14 residues. In DNA form, the CDR3 reads TGTGCCAGCAGTTTGCGCAGGAGAGACACTGAAGCTTTCTTT. Protein product: CASSLRRRDTEAFF.

This clonotype has a count of ten or more. This sequence joins TRBV28 and TRBJ1-5; D possibly corresponds to TRBD1 (6 bases). Per the germline V gene, CDR1 is MDHEN and CDR2 is SYDVKM. The CDR3 is 16 residues long. Trimming took 5 bases from V and 4 from J, leaving 18 bases between them. CDR3 amino acids: CASSKGGRGSNQPQHF. The CDR3 nucleotides are TGTGCCAGCAGTAAGGGGGGTAGGGGCTCAAATCAGCCCCAGCATTTT.